Presented here are 5 T cell receptor beta chains from one specimen sequenced in a study of T cells expressing NK-cell markers. TCRdb reprocessed the 5' RACE reads and reports one entry per CDR3 protein, with no DNA. Recorded for this sample: about 260,000 distinct CDR3 sequences. Sequences were obtained from blood T cells: a sorted CD56 or NKG2C T cell subset, CD4+ or CD8+ T cells, or bulk PBMC T cells (not recorded which). The receptors derive from a woman between 18 and 75 years old in good health.

V and J are TRBV20-1 and TRBJ2-1; the D call from TCRdb, TRBD2, cannot be confirmed without DNA. Germline V CDR1 and CDR2: DFQATT, SNEGSKA (reference sequence). The CDR3 has 17 residues. CDR3 in amino acids: CSARDLQLAGGPHEQFF.

The chain has TRBV7-9 and TRBJ2-1; TCRdb reports TRBD2, a call that lacks DNA to check it against. In germline, CDR1 is SEHNR, CDR2 FQNEAQ (reference sequence). The CDR3 length is 12 residues. This CDR3 is CASRTNNNEQFF.

J is TRBJ2-7 and V is TRBV29-1; with no DNA, the TCRdb D assignment of TRBD1 cannot be verified. This CDR3 region has 13 residues. Germline CDR1 SQVTM, CDR2 ANQGSEA. The CDR3 spells CSVGTGEVYEQYF.

The V call is TRBV24-1, the J call TRBJ2-3; without DNA, the TCRdb call of TRBD2 cannot be checked. The CDR3 length is 16 residues. In germline, CDR1 is KGHDR, CDR2 SFDVKD. The CDR3: CATRSGGGKSTDTQYF.

The V gene is TRBV20-1, the J gene TRBJ1-4; there is no DNA to check the TCRdb D call of TRBD1. The germline gives CDR1 DFQATT, CDR2 SNEGSKA (reference sequence). The CDR3 loop spans 13 amino acids. CDR3: CSAGTGVDEKLFF.